The 30 T cell receptor beta chains listed next were all sequenced from one sample in a study of control samples from healthy donors and cancer patients. Here immunoSEQ multiplex PCR was the method, and the copy in TCRdb shows in-frame clones only, minus some. The sample carries roughly 220,000 clones, about 95% recorded once. Sequenced sample: blood. All receptors derive from a man aged 45 to 65 in good health.

J is TRBJ1-4 and V is TRBV7-9, with 11 nucleotides matching TRBD1. Germline CDR1 SEHNR, CDR2 FQNEAQ (reference sequence). V was pared by 7 bases and J by 8 bases, with 6 bases of the junction left unmatched. The CDR3 is made up of 14 amino acids. The CDR3: CASNPGQGGEKLFF. The CDR3 DNA is TGTGCCAGCAATCCGGGACAGGGGGGCGAAAAACTGTTTTTT.

This chain uses TRBV27 with TRBJ1-1; TRBD1 might be the D (6 bases). CDR3 length equals 18 residues. V lost 4 bases, J lost 6 bases, and 27 bases lay in between. The germline gives CDR1 MNHEY, CDR2 SMNVEV (reference sequence). CDR3 region: CASSYRPPSGQNQPEAFF. DNA for the CDR3: TGTGCCAGCAGTTATCGCCCTCCCAGCGGACAGAACCAACCTGAAGCTTTCTTT.

The chain couples TRBV5-1 to TRBJ2-1; TRBD1 agrees at 8 bases. The CDR3 is 14 residues long. Germline assignment: CDR1 SGHRS and CDR2 YFSETQ. V was pared by 2 bases and J by 8 bases, with 6 bases of the junction left unmatched. The CDR3 DNA reads as TGCGCCAGCAGCTTCGGCCAGACAGGGGATGAGCAGTTCTTC. Translating gives CASSFGQTGDEQFF.

The J gene is TRBJ2-7, the V gene TRBV28; 11 bases line up with TRBD1. Germline V gene data show CDR1 as MDHEN and CDR2 as SYDVKM. J was trimmed by 0 bases and V by 6 bases; bases with no gene match: 1. The CDR3 sequence is 14 residues long. CDR3 sequence: CASRGTGGSYEQYF. CDR3 nucleotide sequence: TGTGCCAGCAGGGGGACAGGGGGCTCCTACGAGCAGTACTTC.

This rearrangement joins TRBV5-1 to TRBJ2-6, with D unresolved. CDR3 length: 15 residues. The V gene lost 0 bases and the J gene lost 4 bases, with 8 bases spanning the gap. Germline lookup yields CDR1 SGHRS and CDR2 YFSETQ. The CDR3 sequence is CASSLVGAGANVLTF. DNA of the CDR3: TGCGCCAGCAGCTTGGTAGGTGCCGGGGCCAACGTCCTGACTTTC.

A few counts support this clone. This rearrangement joins TRBV7-2 to TRBJ2-3; D call uncertain. Trimming cost V 4 bases and J 5 bases, with 10 bases left between them. The CDR3 is 13 residues long. CDR1 is SGHTA, CDR2 FQGNSA, per germline. For the CDR3, the DNA is TGTGCCAGCAGCTCAACCTGGGTAGATACGCAGTATTTT. It codes for CASSSTWVDTQYF.

The chain employs TRBV19 and TRBJ1-2; 8 bases map to TRBD1. Unmatched junction bases numbered 6, after V lost 5 bases and J lost 4 bases. The CDR3 spans 14 residues. Germline CDR1 and CDR2: LNHDA and SQIVND (reference sequence). The CDR3 region has the DNA TGTGCCAGTAGTGGCGGGACAGGCTTCTATGGCTACACCTTC. As protein: CASSGGTGFYGYTF.

The rearrangement uses TRBV4-2 and TRBJ2-5; the D gene is possibly TRBD2 (5 bases). The germline gives CDR1 LGHNA, CDR2 YNFKEQ. This CDR3 is 15 amino acids long. The V end lost 2 bases, the J end lost 4 bases, and 14 bases lay between the germline ends. This CDR3 reads CASSQNQDSLETQYF. The CDR3 coding sequence is TGTGCCAGCAGCCAAAACCAGGACTCCCTAGAGACCCAGTACTTC.

V is TRBV6-2 or TRBV6-3 and J is TRBJ2-1, with TRBD2 matching over 7 bases. CDR1 and CDR2 from the germline V gene are MNHEY and SVGEGT. Trimming took 4 bases from V and 5 from J; bases not matched to a gene: 14. The CDR3 totals 17 residues. CDR3 region: CASSSRPTSPRHNEQFF. The CDR3 DNA reads TGTGCCAGCAGTTCCCGACCGACTAGCCCTCGCCACAATGAGCAGTTCTTC.

The rearrangement links TRBV7-9 to TRBJ2-1, with no clear D. The CDR3 contains 13 residues. V was cut by 1 base and J by 15 bases, with 16 bases left in between. The germline V gene encodes CDR1 SEHNR and CDR2 FQNEAQ (reference sequence). The CDR3 coding sequence is TGTGCCAGCAGCTTAGATAAGAAGACCTACGCGTTCTTC. It yields the protein CASSLDKKTYAFF.

The V and J genes are TRBV24-1 and TRBJ2-3; no definite D call. The ends were cut back, 10 bases at V and 0 bases at J, with 7 bases in the middle. CDR1 is KGHDR and CDR2 is SFDVKD in the germline V gene. This CDR3 is 12 amino acids long. The CDR3 sequence: CATGTSTDTQYF. The CDR3 region has the DNA TGTGCCACTGGAACTAGCACAGATACGCAGTATTTT.

The chain employs TRBV10-3 and TRBJ2-7; TRBD1 matches 7 bases. Trimming cost V 5 bases and J 2 bases; bases outside gene matches: 6. Germline CDR1 is ENHRY and CDR2 is SYGVKD. The CDR3 length is 14 residues. The CDR3 DNA is TGTGCCATCAGTCCTCCCGGGACAGCCTACGAGCAGTACTTC. It specifies CAISPPGTAYEQYF.

V and J are TRBV24-1 and TRBJ1-5, with D hard to call. Germline V CDR1 and CDR2: KGHDR, SFDVKD. This CDR3 comprises 16 residues. Trimming left V 4 bases short and J 2 bases short, with 14 bases between. CDR3 DNA: TGTGCCACCAGTGACTCGAGGGAATTTGGCAATCAGCCCCAGCATTTT. Protein: CATSDSREFGNQPQHF.

J is TRBJ2-2 and V is TRBV5-1, with 11 bases fitting TRBD2. In germline, CDR1 is SGHRS, CDR2 YFSETQ. Unmatched junction bases numbered 7, after V lost 3 bases and J lost 6 bases. The CDR3 totals 16 residues. CDR3 nucleotide sequence: TGCGCCAGCAGCTCCCTGATTAGCGGGGGGGCCGGGGAGCTGTTTTTT. Amino acids: CASSSLISGGAGELFF.

This clone was detected only once. V usage is TRBV5-4 and J usage is TRBJ2-5; no reliable D call. The V end was cut by 7 bases, the J end by 6 bases, with 19 bases between. The V gene's germline CDR1 is SGHNT and CDR2 YYREEE (reference sequence). The CDR3 length is 14 residues. This chain's CDR3 is CASDRDGDDQTQYF. DNA of the CDR3: TGTGCCAGCGATCGAGACGGAGACGATCAGACCCAGTACTTC.

The chain uses TRBV3-1 (or the pseudogene TRBV3-2) and TRBJ1-3; 7 bases are shared with TRBD1. Germline CDR1 and CDR2: LGHDT and YNNKEL (reference sequence). Unmatched junction bases numbered 4, after V lost 2 bases and J lost 3 bases. This CDR3 spans 15 amino acids. CDR3 loop: CASSQRTGDGNTIYF. CDR3 nucleotide sequence: TGTGCCAGCAGCCAACGAACAGGGGATGGAAACACCATATATTTT.

The gene calls are TRBV18 and TRBJ1-2, with D unclear. The CDR3 loop spans 11 amino acids. Trimming removed 5 bases from V and 5 bases from J, with 6 bases in between. CDR1 KGHSH and CDR2 LQKENI come from the germline V gene. As DNA, the CDR3 is TGTGCCAGCTCAACCCAATATGGCTACACCTTC. Translation gives CASSTQYGYTF.

CDR3 nucleotides: TGTGCCAGCAGTTCTACGGGGCTATGGGAGCAGTACTTC. Protein product: CASSSTGLWEQYF. The chain carries TRBV28 and TRBJ2-7; D possibly uses TRBD1 or TRBD2 (5 bases each). This CDR3 has 13 amino acids. Germline loops: CDR1 MDHEN, CDR2 SYDVKM. Trimming took off 4 bases at V and 7 bases at J, with 14 bases between the two ends.

The chain combines TRBV5-1 with TRBJ1-2; 9 positions match TRBD1. With V trimmed by 7 bases and J by 7 bases, 14 bases remained unmatched. Germline V gives CDR1 SGHRS, CDR2 YFSETQ. This CDR3 has 15 amino acids. CDR3 region: CASASAGQGHLGYTF. The CDR3 coding sequence is TGCGCCAGCGCATCAGCGGGACAGGGCCATCTTGGCTACACCTTC. Full variable domain (remainder filled in from reference TRBV5-1 and TRBJ1-2): KAGVTQTPRYLIKTRGQQVTLSCSPISGHRSVSWYQQTPGQGLQFLFEYFSETQRNKGNFPGRFSGRQFSNSRSEMNVSTLELGDSALYLCASASAGQGHLGYTFGSGTRLTVV.

V is TRBV3-1 (or the pseudogene TRBV3-2) and J is TRBJ2-2, with 8 bases fitting TRBD2. V was pared by 1 base and J by 8 bases, with 12 bases of the junction left unmatched. The CDR3 sequence is 17 residues long. Germline values: CDR1 LGHDT, CDR2 YNNKEL (reference sequence). The CDR3 loop is CASSQGWTSSGPGELFF. CDR3 DNA sequence: TGTGCCAGCAGCCAAGGATGGACTAGCAGTGGACCGGGGGAGCTGTTTTTT.

This clone was observed a handful of times. The V gene is TRBV3-1 (or the pseudogene TRBV3-2), the J gene TRBJ1-6; the D gene is possibly TRBD1 (5 bases). Germline assignment: CDR1 LGHDT and CDR2 YNNKEL (reference sequence). Trimming shortened V by 1 base and J by 6 bases, and 10 bases separated the two germline ends. The CDR3 spans 15 residues. The CDR3 DNA follows: TGTGCCAGCAGCCAAGCCGACAGAATTAATTCACCCCTCCACTTT. It encodes CASSQADRINSPLHF.

This chain joins TRBV27 and TRBJ2-1, with D perhaps matching TRBD1 (5 bases). CDR1 is MNHEY and CDR2 is SMNVEV in the germline V gene (reference sequence). The CDR3 length is 12 residues. Trimming took 3 bases from V and 7 from J, leaving 7 bases between them. Written as DNA, the CDR3 is TGTGCCAGCAGTTTTGGGGCTAATGAGCAGTTCTTC. Translation gives CASSFGANEQFF.

The chain uses TRBV5-1 and TRBJ2-3, with D unclear. Looked up from germline, CDR1 is SGHRS and CDR2 is YFSETQ. The CDR3 spans 13 residues. V was trimmed by 1 base and J by 3 bases, leaving 6 bases between them. Here the CDR3 reads CASSLTPTDTQYF. DNA for the CDR3: TGCGCCAGCAGCTTGACCCCAACAGATACGCAGTATTTT.

The rearrangement joins TRBV5-1 to TRBJ2-1; D call uncertain. The CDR3 consists of 12 residues. V shed 2 bases and J shed 11 bases, with 11 bases lying between them. Germline assignment: CDR1 SGHRS and CDR2 YFSETQ. CDR3: CASSLERVKQFF. The CDR3 DNA reads TGCGCCAGCAGCTTAGAGAGAGTAAAGCAGTTCTTC.

V gene TRBV28 combines with J gene TRBJ1-2; no clear D gene. Trimming removed 7 bases from V and 0 bases from J, with 6 bases in between. Germline V gene data show CDR1 as MDHEN and CDR2 as SYDVKM. The CDR3 has 12 amino acids. In nucleotides, the CDR3 is TGTGCCAGCATGCACACTAACTATGGCTACACCTTC. It yields the protein CASMHTNYGYTF.

V is TRBV29-1 and J is TRBJ2-3, with TRBD2 matching over 8 bases. With 1 base clipped from V and 0 bases from J, the junction kept 0 bases outside the gene matches. CDR3 size: 14 residues. Germline-derived CDR1 and CDR2 are SQVTM and ANQGSEA. CDR3 in DNA: TGCAGCGTTGAAGCGGGGGGGAGCACAGATACGCAGTATTTT. Encoded protein: CSVEAGGSTDTQYF.

V gene TRBV19 combines with J gene TRBJ1-2; a possible D gene is TRBD1 (5 bases). This CDR3 is 12 amino acids long. The germline V gene has CDR1 LNHDA and CDR2 SQIVND (reference sequence). The V and J ends lost 8 bases and 8 bases respectively, with 15 bases between them. The CDR3: CASGGRSRGYTF. In nucleotides, the CDR3 is TGTGCCAGTGGGGGACGGAGCAGGGGCTACACCTTC.

The gene calls are TRBV5-5 and TRBJ2-5; D is uncertain. There are 14 residues in the CDR3. CDR1 is SGHKS, CDR2 YYEKEE, per germline (reference sequence). V was trimmed by 4 bases and J by 7 bases, leaving 17 bases between them. CDR3 residues: CASSQDGADGTQYF. The CDR3 nucleotides read TGTGCCAGCAGCCAAGACGGAGCTGACGGGACCCAGTACTTC.

V is TRBV24-1 and J is TRBJ1-5, with D maybe TRBD1 (5 bases). V gave up 10 bases and J gave up 9 bases, with 18 bases separating them. The CDR3 is 13 amino acids. CDR1 KGHDR and CDR2 SFDVKD come from the germline V gene. The CDR3 is CATRKTAGGPQHF. CDR3 DNA sequence: TGTGCCACGAGAAAGACAGCCGGTGGGCCCCAGCATTTT.

The chain uses TRBV10-1 and TRBJ2-7; 8 bases agree with TRBD2. This CDR3 spans 15 amino acids. V shed 3 bases and J 5 bases; nucleotides not matched to a gene: 9. Germline V lookup: CDR1 WNHNN, CDR2 SYGVQD (reference sequence). The CDR3 sequence is CASSDSSGGINEQYV. DNA of the CDR3: TGCGCCAGCAGTGATTCCAGCGGGGGAATCAACGAGCAGTACGTC.